In this sample, the clone carrying this TCR beta chain turned up many times. Its antigen is not known. As it was prepared, the TCRbeta library received unique molecular identifiers. TCRdb passed the PCR reads through MiXCR, listing each CDR3 protein once. The profile shows some 450,000 distinct CDR3 sequences, roughly 43% of them singletons. The sample originates from a study of T-cell reconstitution after alpha-beta-depleted transplantation in children. Study-level findings and limits: Certain patients had high TCRbeta diversity at day 60, and it came from recipient T cells and thymic progenitors that survived.

Sample: PBMCs, taken before TCRalphabeta/CD19-depleted stem cell transplant. The receptor comes from a girl aged 2 to 10 with aplastic anemia, due to receive a stem cell transplant.

The chain's CDR3 is CASSREDTQYF. For the CDR3, the DNA is TGTGCCAGCTCGCGGGAGGATACGCAGTATTTT. The gene calls are TRBV18 and TRBJ2-3, with 7 bases lining up with TRBD2. Germline CDR1 and CDR2: KGHSH and LQKENI. This CDR3 spans 11 amino acids. J lost 6 bases, V lost 6 bases, and 0 bases had no gene match.